Presented here are 10 T cell receptor beta chains from one specimen sequenced in a study of OX40 agonist ivuxolimab in advanced cancers. Preparation of the library involved the immunoSEQ multiplex PCR assay. TCRdb carries this immuneACCESS record with in-frame sequences only. Its versions omit some clonotypes, under half of them owing to an unresolved V gene in the studies checked, with the rest unexplained. This sample has about 64,000 clones in its table, and roughly 80% of those were observed once. The ten most abundant clones make up 5% of the sample. Sequenced material: CD4+ or CD8+ T cells sorted from blood, taken in a trial of the OX40 agonist ivuxolimab. The receptor source for this set is an adult with an advanced solid tumor such as melanoma, head and neck, liver or kidney cancer.

The rearrangement links TRBV2 to TRBJ1-5; perhaps TRBD1 as D (5 bases). This CDR3 contains 13 residues. Germline loops: CDR1 SNHLY, CDR2 FYNNEI. V was trimmed by 7 bases and J by 1 base, leaving 8 bases between them. The CDR3 coding sequence is TGTGCCAGCATGGGGGACAGCAATCAGCCCCAGCATTTT. It yields the protein CASMGDSNQPQHF.

V usage is TRBV7-9 and J usage is TRBJ2-3; no firm D call. The CDR3 is made up of 12 amino acids. The germline CDR1 and CDR2 sequences are SEHNR and FQNEAQ (reference sequence). Trimming removed 5 bases at V and 0 bases at J, with 3 bases between. In DNA, the CDR3 is TGTGCCAGCAGCCCTAGCACAGATACGCAGTATTTT. As protein: CASSPSTDTQYF.

V usage is TRBV9 and J usage is TRBJ2-5, with D possibly being TRBD2 (5 bases). Trimming took 0 bases from V and 5 from J, leaving 14 bases between them. CDR1 is SGDLS, CDR2 YYNGEE, per germline. There are 15 residues in the CDR3. DNA for the CDR3: TGTGCCAGCAGCGTAGGATCGCCAGTAGCGGAGACCCAGTACTTC. Residues: CASSVGSPVAETQYF.

This clone was seen a single time. Here the CDR3 DNA reads TGTGCCAGCAGCCAGACTAGCGGGAGGGGGAATGAGCAGTTCTTC. This codes for CASSQTSGRGNEQFF. V gene TRBV7-3 combines with J gene TRBJ2-1, with 14 bases identical to TRBD2. This CDR3 comprises 15 residues. The germline V gene has CDR1 SGHTA and CDR2 FQGTGA. The junction had 4 bases not matched to a gene; V was cut back by 5 bases and J by 7 bases.

This sequence joins TRBV9 and TRBJ2-3; D may be TRBD2 (6 bases). The CDR3 is 14 residues long. Germline values: CDR1 SGDLS, CDR2 YYNGEE. Trimming stripped 0 bases from V and 3 bases from J, with 8 bases between. The CDR3 reads CASSVDGSTDTQYF. DNA for the CDR3: TGTGCCAGCAGCGTAGACGGGAGTACAGATACGCAGTATTTT.

The CDR3 bases are TGTGCCAGCAACAAGGACAGGGGCCGTTACGAGCAGTACTTC. Its protein is CASNKDRGRYEQYF. The rearrangement uses TRBV6-1 and TRBJ2-7; 9 bases match TRBD1. The J segment lost 4 bases and the V segment lost 7 bases, leaving 8 bases of the junction unmatched. The CDR3 contains 14 residues. From germline, CDR1 is MNHNS and CDR2 SASEGT.

The chain links TRBV28 to TRBJ1-6, with 10 positions matching TRBD1. CDR1 MDHEN and CDR2 SYDVKM come from the germline V gene. V gave up 4 bases and J gave up 10 bases; unmatched junction bases: 19. CDR3 length equals 19 residues. In DNA form, the CDR3 reads TGTGCCAGCAGTTCCCTCGACCCCCGACAGGGGGCTTTTAAATCACCCCTCCACTTT. Residues: CASSSLDPRQGAFKSPLHF. Using reference TRBV28 and TRBJ1-6 for the parts outside the CDR3, the full variable domain is DVKVTQSSRYLVKRTGEKVFLECVQDMDHENMFWYRQDPGLGLRLIYFSYDVKMKEKGDIPEGYSVSREKKERFSLILESASTNQTSMYLCASSSLDPRQGAFKSPLHFGNGTRLTVT.

This clone was counted only a few times. The rearrangement joins TRBV9 to TRBJ2-7; tentatively, D is TRBD1 (6 bases). CDR3 length: 13 amino acids. Germline CDR1 is SGDLS and CDR2 is YYNGEE. Trimming cost V 4 bases and J 2 bases, with 10 bases left between them. The CDR3 region is CASSPTGTYEQYF. CDR3 in DNA: TGTGCCAGCAGCCCGACAGGAACCTACGAGCAGTACTTC.

Note on this clone: A read error is likely here: a far larger clone is one base away. V is TRBV7-9 and J is TRBJ2-7; no definite D call. Looked up from germline, CDR1 is SEHNR and CDR2 is FQNEAQ (reference sequence). Trimming left V 5 bases short and J 3 bases short, with 2 bases between. This CDR3 is built from 10 residues. The CDR3 protein is CASSNYEQYF. The CDR3 bases are TGTGCCAGCAGCAACTACGAGCAGTACTTC.

The chain links TRBV6-1 to TRBJ1-1; D gene unclear. Looked up from germline, CDR1 is MNHNS and CDR2 is SASEGT. The CDR3 contains 14 residues. Between the trimmed V and J ends, which lost 0 bases and 2 bases, there was a span of 7 bases. Here the CDR3 reads CASSEAVGNTEAFF. DNA of the CDR3: TGTGCCAGCAGTGAAGCTGTAGGAAACACTGAAGCTTTCTTT.